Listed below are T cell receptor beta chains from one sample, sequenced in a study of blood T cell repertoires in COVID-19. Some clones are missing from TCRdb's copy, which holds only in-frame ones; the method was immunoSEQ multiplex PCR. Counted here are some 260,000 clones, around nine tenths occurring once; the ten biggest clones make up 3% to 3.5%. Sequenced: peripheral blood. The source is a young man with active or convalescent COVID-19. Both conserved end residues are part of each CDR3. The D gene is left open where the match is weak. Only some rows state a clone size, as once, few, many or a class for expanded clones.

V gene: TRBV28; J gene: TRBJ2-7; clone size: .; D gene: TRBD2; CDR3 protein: CASTGPGTSGVYEQYF; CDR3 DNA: TGTGCCAGCACCGGGCCGGGGACTAGCGGAGTCTACGAGCAGTACTTC
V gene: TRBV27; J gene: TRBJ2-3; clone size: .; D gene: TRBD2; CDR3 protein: CASSLNGLAGLTDTQYF; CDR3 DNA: TGTGCCAGCAGTTTAAACGGACTAGCGGGGTTAACAGATACGCAGTATTTT
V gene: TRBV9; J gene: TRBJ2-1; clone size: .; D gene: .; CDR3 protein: CASSVSSDYYNEQFF; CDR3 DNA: TGTGCCAGCAGCGTAAGCTCAGACTATTACAATGAGCAGTTCTTC
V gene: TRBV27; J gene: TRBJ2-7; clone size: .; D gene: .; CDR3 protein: CASSQGYEQYF; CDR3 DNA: TGTGCCAGCAGTCAGGGTTACGAGCAGTACTTC
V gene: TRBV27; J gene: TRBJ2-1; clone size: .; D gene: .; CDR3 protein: CASSTGWDEQFF; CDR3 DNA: TGTGCCAGCAGCACAGGGTGGGATGAGCAGTTCTTC
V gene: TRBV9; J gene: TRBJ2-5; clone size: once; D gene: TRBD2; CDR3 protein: CASSVGGGAGETQYF; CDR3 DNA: TGTGCCAGCAGCGTAGGCGGGGGGGCTGGGGAGACCCAGTACTTC
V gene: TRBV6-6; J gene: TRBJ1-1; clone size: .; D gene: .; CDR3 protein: CASSIQGIYEDTEAFF; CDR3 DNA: TGTGCCAGCAGCATCCAGGGGATCTACGAGGACACTGAAGCTTTCTTT
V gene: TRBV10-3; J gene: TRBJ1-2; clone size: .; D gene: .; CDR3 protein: CAISESTGPDGYTF; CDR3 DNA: TGTGCCATCAGTGAGTCTACAGGCCCTGATGGCTACACCTTC
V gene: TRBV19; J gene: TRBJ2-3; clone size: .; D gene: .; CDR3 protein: CASSPRTDTQYF; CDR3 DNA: TGTGCCAGTTCCCCCAGGACAGATACGCAGTATTTT
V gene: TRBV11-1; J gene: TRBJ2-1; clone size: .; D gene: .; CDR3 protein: CASSLQGSYNEQFF; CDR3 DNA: TGTGCCAGCAGCCTACAGGGCTCCTACAATGAGCAGTTCTTC
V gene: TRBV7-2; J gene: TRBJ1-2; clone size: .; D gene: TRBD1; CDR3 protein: CASSLLDGTGRGYTF; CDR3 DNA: TGTGCCAGCAGCTTACTTGATGGGACAGGACGTGGCTACACCTTC
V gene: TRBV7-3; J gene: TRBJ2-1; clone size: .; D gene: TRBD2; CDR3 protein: CASSLTPSGRNEQFF; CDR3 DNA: TGTGCCAGCAGCTTAACCCCTAGCGGGAGGAATGAGCAGTTCTTC
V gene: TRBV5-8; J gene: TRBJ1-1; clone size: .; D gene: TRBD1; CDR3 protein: CASSLVGQGGKNTEAFF; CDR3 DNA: TGTGCCAGCAGCTTAGTGGGACAGGGAGGGAAGAACACTGAAGCTTTCTTT
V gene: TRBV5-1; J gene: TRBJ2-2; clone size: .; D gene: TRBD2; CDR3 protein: CASSLLTSANTGELFF; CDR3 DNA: TGCGCCAGCAGCTTGTTGACTAGCGCAAACACCGGGGAGCTGTTTTTT
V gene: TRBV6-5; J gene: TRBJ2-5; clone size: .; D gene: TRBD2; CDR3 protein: CASRGAGGQETQYF; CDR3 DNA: TGTGCCAGCAGGGGAGCGGGGGGCCAAGAGACCCAGTACTTC
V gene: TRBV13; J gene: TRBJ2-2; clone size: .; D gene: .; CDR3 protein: CASSSPLLETGELFF; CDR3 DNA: TGTGCCAGCAGCTCACCCCTCCTCGAGACCGGGGAGCTGTTTTTT
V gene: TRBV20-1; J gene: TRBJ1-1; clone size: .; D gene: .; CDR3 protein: CSAEDSQEAFF; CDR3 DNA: TGCAGTGCTGAGGACAGTCAAGAAGCTTTCTTT
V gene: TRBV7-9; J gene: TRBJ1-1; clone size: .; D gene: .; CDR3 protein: CASSFGGGYTEAFF; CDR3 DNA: TGTGCCAGCAGCTTCGGCGGCGGTTACACTGAAGCTTTCTTT
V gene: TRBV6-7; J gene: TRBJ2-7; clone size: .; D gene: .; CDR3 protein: CASSYPGYEQYF; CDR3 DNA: TGTGCCAGCAGTTACCCGGGCTACGAGCAGTACTTC
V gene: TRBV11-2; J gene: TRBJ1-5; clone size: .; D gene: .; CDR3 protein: CASSQTQYQPQHF; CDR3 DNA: TGTGCCAGCAGCCAAACCCAGTATCAGCCCCAGCATTTT
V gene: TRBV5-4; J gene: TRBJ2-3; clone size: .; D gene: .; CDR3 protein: CASSARQGTDTQYF; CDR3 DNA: TGTGCCAGCAGCGCTAGACAGGGCACAGATACGCAGTATTTT
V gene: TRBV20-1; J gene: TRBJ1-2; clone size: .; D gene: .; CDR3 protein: CSAIGVYGYTF; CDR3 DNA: TGCAGTGCTATCGGAGTCTATGGCTACACCTTC
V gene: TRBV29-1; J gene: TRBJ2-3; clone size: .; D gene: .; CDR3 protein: CSVEGGRGADTQYF; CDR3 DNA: TGCAGCGTTGAAGGTGGGAGAGGCGCAGATACGCAGTATTTT
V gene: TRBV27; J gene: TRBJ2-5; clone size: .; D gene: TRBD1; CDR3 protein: CASSPRQGETQYF; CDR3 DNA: TGTGCCAGCAGTCCCAGACAGGGAGAGACCCAGTACTTC
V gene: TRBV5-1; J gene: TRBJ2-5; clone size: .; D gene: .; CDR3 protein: CASSLERVGAETQYF; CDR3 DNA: TGCGCCAGCAGCTTGGAACGGGTAGGGGCTGAGACCCAGTACTTC
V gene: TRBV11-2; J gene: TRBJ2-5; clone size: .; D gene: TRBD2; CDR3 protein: CASSFGLKRGIQETQYF; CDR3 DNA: TGTGCCAGCAGCTTTGGCCTCAAGCGGGGTATACAAGAGACCCAGTACTTC
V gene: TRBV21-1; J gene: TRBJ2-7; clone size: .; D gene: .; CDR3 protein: CAICQVETPF; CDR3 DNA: TGTGCCATCTGTCAAGTTGAAACACCCTTC
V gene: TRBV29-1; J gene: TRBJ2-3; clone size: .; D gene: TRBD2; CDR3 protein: CSVVERGVADTQYF; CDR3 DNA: TGCAGCGTTGTAGAGCGGGGGGTGGCAGATACGCAGTATTTT
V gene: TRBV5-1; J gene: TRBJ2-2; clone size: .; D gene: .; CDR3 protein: CASSLRSGYTGELFF; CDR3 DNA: TGCGCCAGCAGCTTGCGTAGCGGTTACACCGGGGAGCTGTTTTTT
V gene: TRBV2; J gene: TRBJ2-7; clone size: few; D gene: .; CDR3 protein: CASSVSGVGEQYF; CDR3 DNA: TGTGCCAGCAGTGTTTCGGGAGTAGGCGAGCAGTACTTC
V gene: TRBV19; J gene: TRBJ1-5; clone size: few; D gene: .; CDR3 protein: CASSAGRGGNQPQHF; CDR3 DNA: TGTGCCAGTAGTGCGGGGAGAGGGGGCAATCAGCCCCAGCATTTT
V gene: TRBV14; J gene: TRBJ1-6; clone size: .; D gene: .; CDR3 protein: CASSQGGYNSPLHF; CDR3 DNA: TGTGCCAGCAGCCAAGGAGGATATAATTCACCCCTCCACTTT
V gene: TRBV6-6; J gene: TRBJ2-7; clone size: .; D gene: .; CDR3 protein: CASSGGALGLYEQYF; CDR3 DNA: TGTGCCAGCAGTGGGGGGGCGCTTGGACTCTACGAGCAGTACTTC
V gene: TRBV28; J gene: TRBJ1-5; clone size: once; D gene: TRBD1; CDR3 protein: CASSLLTGGRQPQHF; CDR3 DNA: TGTGCCAGCAGTTTATTAACAGGGGGTAGGCAGCCCCAGCATTTT
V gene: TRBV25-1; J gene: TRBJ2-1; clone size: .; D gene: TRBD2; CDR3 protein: CASSDVGGSLRDEQFF; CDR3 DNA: TGTGCCAGCAGTGATGTGGGAGGGTCCTTAAGGGATGAGCAGTTCTTC
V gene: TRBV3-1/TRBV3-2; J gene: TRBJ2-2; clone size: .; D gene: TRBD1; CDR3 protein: CASSPRQGGTGELFF; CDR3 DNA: TGTGCCAGCAGCCCCAGACAGGGTGGCACCGGGGAGCTGTTTTTT
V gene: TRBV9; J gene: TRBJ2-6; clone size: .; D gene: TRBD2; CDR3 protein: CASSVEPSGAHSGANVLTF; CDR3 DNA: TGTGCCAGCAGCGTAGAGCCTAGCGGGGCCCACTCTGGGGCCAACGTCCTGACTTTC
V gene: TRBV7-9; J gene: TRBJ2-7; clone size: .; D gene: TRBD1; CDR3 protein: CASSFIGQGYSYEQYF; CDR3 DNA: TGTGCCAGCAGCTTTATAGGACAGGGCTACTCCTACGAGCAGTACTTC
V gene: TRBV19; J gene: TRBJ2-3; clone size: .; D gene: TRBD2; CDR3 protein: CASSIDIRGGTDTQYF; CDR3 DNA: TGTGCCAGTAGTATAGATATCCGGGGGGGCACAGATACGCAGTATTTT
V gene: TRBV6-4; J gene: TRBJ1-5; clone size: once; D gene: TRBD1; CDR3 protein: CASSYPLRQGRAQPQHF; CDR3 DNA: TGTGCCAGCAGTTACCCGCTCCGACAGGGAAGGGCTCAGCCCCAGCATTTT
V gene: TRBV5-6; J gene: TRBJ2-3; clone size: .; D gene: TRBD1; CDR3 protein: CASSVGTGVLDTQYF; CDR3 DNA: TGTGCCAGCAGCGTTGGAACAGGGGTGCTAGATACGCAGTATTTT
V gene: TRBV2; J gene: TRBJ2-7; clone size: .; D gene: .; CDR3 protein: CASSVNSLEQYF; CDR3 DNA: TGTGCCAGCAGTGTAAACAGCCTGGAGCAGTACTTC
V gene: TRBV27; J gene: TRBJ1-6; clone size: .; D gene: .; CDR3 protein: CASSFRGNSPLHF; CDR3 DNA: TGTGCCAGCAGTTTCAGGGGAAATTCACCCCTCCACTTT
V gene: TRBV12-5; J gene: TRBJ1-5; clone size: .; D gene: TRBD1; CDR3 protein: CASGLMDRDNQPQHF; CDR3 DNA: TGTGCTAGTGGCCTGATGGACAGGGATAATCAGCCCCAGCATTTT
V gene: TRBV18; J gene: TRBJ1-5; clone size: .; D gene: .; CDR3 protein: CASSPVTYSNQPQHF; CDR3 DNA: TGTGCCAGCTCACCAGTAACTTATAGCAATCAGCCCCAGCATTTT
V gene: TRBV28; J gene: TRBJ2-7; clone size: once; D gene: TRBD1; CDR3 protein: CASSLLGQGAYEQYF; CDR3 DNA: TGTGCCAGCAGCCTCCTCGGACAGGGGGCCTACGAGCAGTACTTC
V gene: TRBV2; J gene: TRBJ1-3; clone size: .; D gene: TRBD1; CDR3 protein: CASRGTASGNTIYF; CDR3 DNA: TGTGCCAGCAGAGGGACAGCCTCTGGAAACACCATATATTTT
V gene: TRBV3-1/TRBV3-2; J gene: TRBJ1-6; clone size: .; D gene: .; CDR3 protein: CASSQVSRGTYNSPLHF; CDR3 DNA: TGTGCCAGCAGCCAAGTGAGTCGGGGAACCTATAATTCACCCCTCCACTTT
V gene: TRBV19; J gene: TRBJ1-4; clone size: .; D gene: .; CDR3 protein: CASSRSGTSGEKLFF; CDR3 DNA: TGTGCCAGTAGTAGGAGCGGGACAAGCGGTGAAAAACTGTTTTTT
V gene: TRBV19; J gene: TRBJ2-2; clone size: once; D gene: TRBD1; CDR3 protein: CASSHGRGTGVTGELFF; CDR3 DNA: TGTGCCAGTAGTCATGGAAGGGGGACAGGGGTCACCGGGGAGCTGTTTTTT
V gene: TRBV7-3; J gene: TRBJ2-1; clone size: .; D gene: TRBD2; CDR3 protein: CASSFMLGEGEQFF; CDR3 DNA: TGTGCCAGCAGCTTTATGTTGGGGGAGGGTGAGCAGTTCTTC
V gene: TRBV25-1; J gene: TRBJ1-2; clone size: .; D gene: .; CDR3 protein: CASSAPRQDGYTF; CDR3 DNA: TGTGCCAGCAGTGCTCCCCGACAGGATGGCTACACCTTC
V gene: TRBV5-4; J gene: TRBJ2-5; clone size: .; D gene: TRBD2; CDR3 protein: CASSTRGGGRGETQYF; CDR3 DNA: TGTGCCAGCAGCACCCGAGGCGGGGGGCGCGGGGAGACCCAGTACTTC
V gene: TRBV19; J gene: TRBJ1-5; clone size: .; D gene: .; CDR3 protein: CASSIEYSNQPQHF; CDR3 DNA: TGTGCCAGTAGTATCGAGTATAGCAATCAGCCCCAGCATTTT
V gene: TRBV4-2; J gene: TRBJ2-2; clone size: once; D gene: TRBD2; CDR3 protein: CASRAGDANTGELFF; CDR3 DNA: TGTGCCAGCAGGGCGGGGGACGCGAACACCGGGGAGCTGTTTTTT
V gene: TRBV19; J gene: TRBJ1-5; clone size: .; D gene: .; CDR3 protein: CASSIDINSNQPQHF; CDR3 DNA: TGTGCCAGTAGTATCGACATAAATAGCAATCAGCCCCAGCATTTT
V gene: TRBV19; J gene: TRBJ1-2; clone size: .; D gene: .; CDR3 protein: CASSPGENYGYTF; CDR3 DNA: TGTGCCAGTAGCCCCGGGGAGAACTATGGCTACACCTTC
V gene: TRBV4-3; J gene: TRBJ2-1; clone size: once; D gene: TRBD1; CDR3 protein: CASSHPRTGGRYNEQFF; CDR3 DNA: TGCGCCAGCAGCCATCCCCGGACAGGGGGGCGGTACAATGAGCAGTTCTTC
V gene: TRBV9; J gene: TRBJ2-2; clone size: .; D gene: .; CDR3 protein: CASSATGELFF; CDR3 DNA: TGTGCCAGCAGCGCGACCGGGGAGCTGTTTTTT
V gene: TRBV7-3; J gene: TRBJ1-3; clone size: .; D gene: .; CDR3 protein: CASSEGSSGNTIYF; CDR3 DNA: TGTGCCAGCAGTGAAGGGAGCTCTGGAAACACCATATATTTT